The present T cell receptor beta chain was sequenced within a study of radiation and T cells in renal cell carcinoma. Study information: Nephrectomy followed 15 Gy stereotactic body radiation by 4 weeks.

Noted time point: blood 2 weeks post-SBRT. This sample's treatment: 15 Gy SBRT to primary tumor, nephrectomy 4 weeks later. The table came from immunoSEQ multiplex PCR; TCRdb's copy has only in-frame clones and leaves some out. The top ten hold 6.8% of the sample, which has over 55,000 clones, around 81% seen once. This clone was seen only a few times. The material sequenced was blood, taken from a patient whose treatment included radiotherapy and nephrectomy. The sequence was collected from a man aged 55-75 years with renal cell carcinoma.

The CDR3 spells CASSLGQGGYNSPLHF. CDR3 DNA sequence: TGTGCCAGCAGCCTGGGACAGGGAGGCTATAATTCACCCCTCCACTTT. The chain employs TRBV5-6 and TRBJ1-6, with TRBD1 identical over 9 bases. Losses at the gene ends were 4 bases for V and 3 bases for J; bases not matched to a gene: 5. Per the germline V gene, CDR1 is SGHDT and CDR2 is YYEEEE. The CDR3 covers 16 residues.